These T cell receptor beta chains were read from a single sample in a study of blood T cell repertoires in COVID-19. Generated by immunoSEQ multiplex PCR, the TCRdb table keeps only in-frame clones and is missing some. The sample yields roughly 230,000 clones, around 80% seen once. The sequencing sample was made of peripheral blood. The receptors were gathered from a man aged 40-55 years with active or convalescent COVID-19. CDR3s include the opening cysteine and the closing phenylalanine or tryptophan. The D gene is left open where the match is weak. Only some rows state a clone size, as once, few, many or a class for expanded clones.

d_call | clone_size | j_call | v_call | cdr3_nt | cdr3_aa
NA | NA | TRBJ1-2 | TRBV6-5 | TGTGCCAGCAGTTACACGGGAAGAGAAGGCGGCTACACCTTC | CASSYTGREGGYTF
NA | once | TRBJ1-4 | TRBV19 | TGTGCCAGTAGAACCCAGGGGACTAATGAAAAACTGTTTTTT | CASRTQGTNEKLFF
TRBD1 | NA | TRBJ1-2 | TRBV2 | TGTGCCAGCACTATCGCAGGGGGCTATGGCTACACCTTC | CASTIAGGYGYTF
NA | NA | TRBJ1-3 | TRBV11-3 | TGTGCCAGCAGCTTTGGGCCAGGGGCCTCTGGAAACACCATATATTTT | CASSFGPGASGNTIYF
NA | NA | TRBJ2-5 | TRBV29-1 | TGCAGCGCCCACGACAGGAGCTTCGTGGAGACCCAGTACTTC | CSAHDRSFVETQYF
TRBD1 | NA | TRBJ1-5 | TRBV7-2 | TGTGCCAGCAGCCCGGGACAGCCTAGCAATCAGCCCCAGCATTTT | CASSPGQPSNQPQHF
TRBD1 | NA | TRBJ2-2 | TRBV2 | TGTGCCAGCAGTAAGTCGGGACAGATGGCCGGGGAGCTGTTTTTT | CASSKSGQMAGELFF
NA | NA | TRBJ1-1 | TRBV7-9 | TGTGCCAGCAGCCCGACGACAGCTACTATGAACACTGAAGCTTTCTTT | CASSPTTATMNTEAFF
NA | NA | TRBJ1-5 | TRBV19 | TGTGCCAGTAGTGGGCCTCAGGGCGACTATCAGCCCCAGCATTTT | CASSGPQGDYQPQHF
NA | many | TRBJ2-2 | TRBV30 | TGTGCCTGGAGTGGTCTCGGGGAGCAAGGGGAGCTGTTTTTT | CAWSGLGEQGELFF
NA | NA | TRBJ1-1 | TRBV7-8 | TGTGCCAGCAGCGCCGACCGGGACACCTCAAAAGCTTTCTTT | CASSADRDTSKAFF